This record looks at one T cell receptor (beta chain) sequence and its context. CDR1 is MNHEY and CDR2 is SVGAGI in the germline V gene. The germline V and J ends were trimmed by 6 bases and 0 bases, with 11 bases remaining between them. The CDR3 contains 14 residues. The source of the sample is a study of blood T cell repertoires in COVID-19. On the study more broadly: From the United States, Italy and Spain came samples of acute and convalescent COVID-19. PBMCs, B-cell-depleted T cells, or T cells were the source of the cDNA or gDNA that made up the material.

Original analysis: For nucleated cells, counts were estimated from reference gene primer amplification. Here immunoSEQ multiplex PCR was the method, and the copy in TCRdb shows in-frame clones only, minus some. V and J calls and clone size are as listed in that table; D and trimming were resolved from the DNA. The data show more than 45,000 clones, with under 90% seen just once and under 6% held by the top ten. The TCR was taken from a woman in her sixties or seventies with acute or convalescent COVID-19. Sequencing was performed on peripheral blood. The chain joins TRBV6-5 to TRBJ1-1; the D is unclear. This chain's CDR3 is CASRHPAMNTEAFF. As DNA, the CDR3 is TGTGCCAGCAGGCATCCTGCTATGAACACTGAAGCTTTCTTT.